A selection of T cell receptor delta chains follows, all from one sample in a study of Vδ1+ human thymocytes. TCRdb processed the multiplex PCR reads again with the CATT caller. The sample holds some 55,000 delta-chain clones, more than 15% seen once. The sequencing input was Vdelta1+ gamma-delta thymocytes from the thymus. These receptor sequences come from a boy younger than two who had congenital heart surgery. Each CDR3 is given with its conserved first and last residue. A D gene is named only where the DNA matches it firmly. Some rows have no size entry. The others give once, few or many, or a class for an expanded clone.

j_call | v_call | clone_size | d_call | cdr3_nt | cdr3_aa
TRDJ1 | TRDV1 | NA | TRDD3 | TGTGCTCTTTCGGCCCCTCATTGGGGGATACCGGGGTCCGATAAACTCATCTTT | CALSAPHWGIPGSDKLIF
TRDJ1 | TRDV1 | few | TRDD3 | TGTGCTCTTGGGGATCCAGGCCTTCCCTCCCCTTACTGGGGGATACGCCGGTACACCGATAAACTCATCTTT | CALGDPGLPSPYWGIRRYTDKLIF
TRDJ1 | TRDV1 | NA | TRDD3 | TGTGCTCTTGGGGAACCTTCTCCCCTTTACTGGGGGAAAATCCAAGCCCCGACCGATAAACTCATCTTT | CALGEPSPLYWGKIQAPTDKLIF
TRDJ1 | TRDV1 | NA | NA | TGTGCTCTTGGGGAGGGAGGATGGGATCGCGATAAACTCATCTTT | CALGEGGWDRDKLIF
TRDJ1 | TRDV1 | many | TRDD3 | TGTGCTCTTGGGGAACCGGCCTACCTGGGGGATACAACCGATAAACTCATCTTT | CALGEPAYLGDTTDKLIF
TRDJ1 | TRDV1 | NA | TRDD3 | TGTGCTCTTGGGGAACCACGACTGGGGGGAAACACCGATAAACTCATCTTT | CALGEPRLGGNTDKLIF
TRDJ1 | TRDV2 | few | TRDD3 | TGTGCCTGTGACACTAGCTGGGGGTATAAACTCATCTTT | CACDTSWGYKLIF
TRDJ1 | TRDV1 | NA | NA | TGTGCTCTTGGGGACTGCTTCCTGCAGGGGATCGGACCGAAGTACAACGATAAACTCATCTTT | CALGDCFLQGIGPKYNDKLIF
TRDJ1 | TRDV1 | few | TRDD3 | TGTGCTCTTGGGAACCCTCCCAGGCTTACTGGGGCCCTGTACACCGATAAACTCATCTTT | CALGNPPRLTGALYTDKLIF
TRDJ1 | TRDV1 | few | TRDD3 | TGTGCTCTTGGGGAACTTAGAACCTACCCTCCTACCCTGGGGGATAGAGAACTCATCTTT | CALGELRTYPPTLGDRELIF
TRDJ1 | TRDV1 | NA | TRDD3 | TGTGCTCTTGGGGAAGGTGGCTGGGGGATACTTCACACCGATAAACTCATCTTT | CALGEGGWGILHTDKLIF
TRDJ1 | TRDV1 | NA | TRDD3 | TGTGCTCTTGGGGAACCCTCCTTCCGTACTGGGGGATCCCAGGGCGATAAACTCATCTTT | CALGEPSFRTGGSQGDKLIF
TRDJ1 | TRDV1 | NA | NA | TGTGCTCTTGGGGGCCCCTTCCTACGTAAGAGGTGGGGGATACACGACACCGATAAACTCATCTTT | CALGGPFLRKRWGIHDTDKLIF
TRDJ1 | TRDV1 | NA | TRDD3 | TGTGCTCTTGGCCCCCCGGAAATACTGAACTGGGGGATAAAGGGGGAAATCGATAAACTCATCTTT | CALGPPEILNWGIKGEIDKLIF
TRDJ1 | TRDV1 | once | TRDD3 | TGTGCTCTTGGGGAAATACCCACCGCTGGGGGATCCCTCGCACTCATCTTT | CALGEIPTAGGSLALIF
TRDJ1 | TRDV1 | NA | TRDD3 | TGTGCTCTTGGGGCAGTTTCCTACGTCGAGATGGGGGATACGCGAAAGACCGATAAACTCATCTTT | CALGAVSYVEMGDTRKTDKLIF
TRDJ1 | TRDV1 | few | NA | TGTGCTCTTGGGGAACGCATCTTCCTCCGACAGGGGATGGGATATTCGATAGGTAAACTCATCTTT | CALGERIFLRQGMGYSIGKLIF
TRDJ1 | TRDV1 | NA | NA | TGTGCTCTTGGGGAATGGTCGTACTGCGATAAACTCATCTTT | CALGEWSYCDKLIF
TRDJ1 | TRDV1 | few | TRDD3 | TGTGCTCTTGGGGAACCCCCCGTAGGCCCTACTGGGGACCCGTACACCGATAAACTCATCTTT | CALGEPPVGPTGDPYTDKLIF
TRDJ1 | TRDV1 | few | TRDD2 | TGTGCTCTTGGGTATCCTTCCTCCCATGTTGGCGATAAACTCATCTTT | CALGYPSSHVGDKLIF
TRDJ1 | TRDV2 | medium-sized | TRDD3 | TGTGCCTGTGACACAGTACTGGGGGATACCGATAAACTCATCTTT | CACDTVLGDTDKLIF
TRDJ1 | TRDV1 | few | TRDD2 | TGTGCTCTTGGGGAACCGCACCTTCCTACAATGCACTGCAGCCTTTGTTACACCGATAAACTCATCTTT | CALGEPHLPTMHCSLCYTDKLIF
TRDJ1 | TRDV1 | NA | TRDD3 | TGTGCTCTTGGGGAGAGAGAATGCGCTTCCCGGGTACTGGGGGATAATCGGTCGGATAAACTCATCTTT | CALGERECASRVLGDNRSDKLIF
TRDJ1 | TRDV1 | NA | TRDD3 | TGTGCTCTTGGGGAACCCCGGGGCGACTGGGGGACCTACACCGATAAACTCATCTTT | CALGEPRGDWGTYTDKLIF
TRDJ1 | TRDV1 | NA | NA | TGTGCTCTTGGGGAACTGCAATCGGGTTCCTACGTGGGATACACTTCTTTTATAACCGATAAACTCATCTTT | CALGELQSGSYVGYTSFITDKLIF
TRDJ1 | TRDV1 | few | TRDD3 | TGTGCTCTTGGGGAACGTGGAGTACTGGGGGCAAAGACTACCGATAAACTCATCTTT | CALGERGVLGAKTTDKLIF
TRDJ1 | TRDV1 | NA | TRDD3 | TGTGCTCTTGGGCTAGAAGGGGGATACTGGCCCGATAAACTCATCTTT | CALGLEGGYWPDKLIF
TRDJ1 | TRDV1 | NA | TRDD3 | TGTGCTCTTGGAGAACTAAGGGGGGCTGGGGGATACGCTGAGGATAAACTCATCTTT | CALGELRGAGGYAEDKLIF
TRDJ1 | TRDV1 | NA | NA | TGTGCTCTTGGGGAACTATATTCACCATCCTACCAAGGGGGATCGGATGCCGATAAACTCATCTTT | CALGELYSPSYQGGSDADKLIF
TRDJ1 | TRDV2 | medium-sized | NA | TGTGCCTGCCAGTACACCGATAAACTCATCTTT | CACQYTDKLIF
TRDJ1 | TRDV1 | NA | TRDD3 | TGTGCTCTTGGGCCTAATCCCGCGGCTCCTTCCTACGGAGGCTGGGGGATACTGGCCGATAAACTCATCTTT | CALGPNPAAPSYGGWGILADKLIF
TRDJ1 | TRDV1 | NA | TRDD3 | TGTGCTCTTGGGGAACTCCCCCTCTACTGGGGGATATCTCGTCCAAAGTGGCCCGATAAACTCATCTTT | CALGELPLYWGISRPKWPDKLIF
TRDJ1 | TRDV1 | NA | TRDD3 | TGTGCTCTTGGGGAACCTCTCGTACCCGGACTGGGGGATAAACTCATCTTT | CALGEPLVPGLGDKLIF
TRDJ1 | TRDV2 | NA | TRDD3 | TGTGCCTGTGACACCAATACTGGGGGATACCAAAAACCCGATAAACTCATCTTT | CACDTNTGGYQKPDKLIF
TRDJ1 | TRDV1 | NA | NA | TGTGCTCTTGGGGAACCCATATTTCCTACGAAATTGGGATACGCAGTTGGGGCCGATAAACTCATCTTT | CALGEPIFPTKLGYAVGADKLIF
TRDJ1 | TRDV1 | few | TRDD3 | TGTGCTCTTGGCCCCTTCCTCTCCACTGGGGGATATCGAAGGTCAACCGATAAATTCATCTTT | CALGPFLSTGGYRRSTDKFIF
TRDJ1 | TRDV1 | NA | NA | TGTGCTCTTGGGGAACTTGGACCACCTTCGTACAATTGGGCTCACACCGATAAACTCATCTTT | CALGELGPPSYNWAHTDKLIF
TRDJ1 | TRDV1 | few | TRDD3 | TGTGCTCTTGGGGATTCCTTTCCTACTTGGGGGGATACGCTAGACTACACCGATAAACTCATCTTT | CALGDSFPTWGDTLDYTDKLIF
TRDJ1 | TRDV1 | NA | TRDD3 | TGTGCTCTTGGGGAATTTCCCGTTCCCGAACTGGGGGCCGAGGGCGATAAACTCATCTTT | CALGEFPVPELGAEGDKLIF
TRDJ1 | TRDV1 | few | NA | TGTGCTCTTGGGGGTCCTACTCGACTGGGGTCCGCTCGCAATTACACCGATAAACTCATCTTT | CALGGPTRLGSARNYTDKLIF
TRDJ1 | TRDV1 | NA | NA | TGTGCTCTTGGGGGCGAACTTCCCCACCTGTGGTACACCGATAAACTCATCTTT | CALGGELPHLWYTDKLIF
TRDJ1 | TRDV1 | few | TRDD3 | TGTGCTCATGGGTCCCGGGGGATTTTCCTCTCCGTACTGGGGGAGAAGGATAAACTCATCTTT | CAHGSRGIFLSVLGEKDKLIF
TRDJ1 | TRDV1 | few | TRDD3 | TGTGCTCTTGGGGAGAGGGGGATGGAATCGGATAAACTCATCTTT | CALGERGMESDKLIF
TRDJ1 | TRDV1 | few | TRDD3 | TGTGCTCTTGGGGAACTTAGCACTGGGGGATACCCTGACACCGATAAACTCATCTTT | CALGELSTGGYPDTDKLIF
TRDJ1 | TRDV1 | few | NA | TGTGCTCTTGGGGAACAAGTTTTCCTCCCGGTTGGTGGGTACACCGATAAACTCATCTTT | CALGEQVFLPVGGYTDKLIF